This T cell receptor (beta chain) was sequenced during a study of Ad26.COV2.S vaccination and SARS-CoV-2 variants. Assay used: immunoSEQ multiplex PCR; TCRdb lists only in-frame clones, some missing. The sample contains 180,000 or so clones, around 85% of which appear only once. The sequencing here drew on peripheral blood, taken after recovery from COVID-19. The clonotype originates from a human donor who had recovered from COVID-19.

The CDR3 is CASSLSGGANEQFF. CDR3 nucleotides: TGTGCCAGCAGCCTCAGCGGGGGGGCGAATGAGCAGTTCTTC. The rearrangement joins TRBV7-2 to TRBJ2-1, with 10 bases lining up with TRBD2. The trim removed 5 bases at V and 7 bases at J, leaving 5 bases unmatched. The CDR3 contains 14 residues. CDR1 and CDR2 (germline): SGHTA, FQGNSA.